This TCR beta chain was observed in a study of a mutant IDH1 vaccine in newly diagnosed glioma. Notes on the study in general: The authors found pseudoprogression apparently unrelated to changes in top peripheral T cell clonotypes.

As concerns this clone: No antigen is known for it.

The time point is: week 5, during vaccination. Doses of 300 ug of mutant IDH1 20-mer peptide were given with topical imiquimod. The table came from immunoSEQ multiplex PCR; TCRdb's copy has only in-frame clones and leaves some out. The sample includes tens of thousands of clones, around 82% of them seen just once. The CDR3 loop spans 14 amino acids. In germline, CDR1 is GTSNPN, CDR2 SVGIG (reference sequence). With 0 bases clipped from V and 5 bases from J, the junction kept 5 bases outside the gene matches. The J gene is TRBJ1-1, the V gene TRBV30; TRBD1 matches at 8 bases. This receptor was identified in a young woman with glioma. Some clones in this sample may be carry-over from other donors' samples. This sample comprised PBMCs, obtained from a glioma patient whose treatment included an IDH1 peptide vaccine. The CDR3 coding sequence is TGTGCCTGGAGTGTAGTCAGGGGGCGTACTGAAGCTTTCTTT. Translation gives CAWSVVRGRTEAFF.